The T cell receptor (beta chain) described here comes from a study of cytomegalovirus exposure and HLA in healthy donors. Vbeta (60) and Jbeta (13) primers were used in the PCR. Data came from immunoSEQ multiplex PCR; TCRdb stores just in-frame clones and leaves some out. The data show under 150,000 clones, around four fifths seen once. Study-level findings and limits: HLA-A and HLA-B allele assignments for most subjects were reportedly predicted accurately using TCR beta sequences. Among the sequence variants, a highly shared cluster was likely an artifact of sequencing.

With regard to this clone: Its antigen is undetermined. The junction departs from the called germline gene at one end, perhaps through a read error.

Input material: PBMCs. The sequence came from a woman aged 40 to 50 in good health and CMV-seropositive.

CDR3 nucleotide sequence: TGCAGCGTTGTGGCGGGGGGCTCGTCGGTATACAATCAGCAGTTCTTC. It specifies CSVVAGGSSVYNQQFF. The chain uses TRBV29-1 and TRBJ2-1, with 8 bases fitting TRBD2. The CDR3 is 16 amino acids. The germline CDR1 and CDR2 sequences are SQVTM and ANQGSEA.